A selection of T cell receptor beta chains follows, all from one sample in a study of early T cells in non-severe SARS-CoV-2 infection. MiXCR, applied by TCRdb to the 5' RACE reads, yields one record per CDR3 protein. The sample holds over 85,000 distinct CDR3 sequences, around a sixth seen once. Specimen: whole blood. All receptors derive from an adult who was a healthcare worker with PCR-confirmed SARS-CoV-2 infection or an uninfected control (not recorded which). Both conserved end residues are part of each CDR3. The D gene is left open where the match is weak. Not all rows give a size; the values are once, few, many and, for expanded clones, a class.

few	TRBV20-1	TRBD2	TRBJ2-2	CSAPTSGSPELFF	TGCAGTGCTCCGACTAGCGGGTCCCCGGAGCTGTTTTTT
few	TRBV30	TRBD2	TRBJ2-7	CAWSGVAGASEQYF	TGTGCCTGGAGTGGCGTAGCGGGAGCATCCGAGCAGTACTTC
few	TRBV7-2	TRBD1	TRBJ1-1	CASSWGGQGATEAFF	TGTGCCAGCAGCTGGGGAGGACAGGGGGCCACCGAAGCTTTCTTT
-	TRBV28	TRBD1	TRBJ1-5	CASSTSGTGGNQPQHF	TGTGCCAGCAGTACCTCTGGGACAGGAGGCAATCAGCCCCAGCATTTT
-	TRBV28	-	TRBJ2-1	CASSFWRNEQFF	TGTGCCAGCAGTTTTTGGCGAAATGAGCAGTTCTTC
many	TRBV20-1	-	TRBJ1-1	CSARGWENTEAFF	TGCAGTGCTAGAGGGTGGGAGAACACTGAAGCTTTCTTT
-	TRBV18	TRBD2	TRBJ2-2	CASSFLADLTGELFF	TGTGCCAGCTCATTTCTAGCGGACCTGACCGGGGAGCTGTTTTTT
-	TRBV18	TRBD1	TRBJ2-5	CASSATGEETQYF	TGTGCCAGCTCAGCCACAGGGGAGGAGACCCAGTACTTC
many	TRBV12-3/TRBV12-4	-	TRBJ1-5	CASSLVLRVWQPDQPQHF	TGTGCCAGCAGTTTAGTTCTTCGGGTGTGGCAGCCAGATCAGCCCCAGCATTTT
-	TRBV20-1	TRBD2	TRBJ2-1	CSAKAGGVYNEQFF	TGCAGTGCTAAAGCGGGAGGGGTGTACAATGAGCAGTTCTTC
few	TRBV6-5	-	TRBJ1-2	CASTTSRYNYGYTF	TGTGCCAGCACCACCTCAAGGTACAACTATGGCTACACCTTC
few	TRBV29-1	TRBD2	TRBJ2-5	CSVAGLLASETQYF	TGCAGCGTTGCAGGTTTACTAGCGTCTGAGACCCAGTACTTC
-	TRBV2	TRBD2	TRBJ2-3	CASSEGKSGTSGRRTDTQYF	TGTGCCAGCAGTGAAGGGAAGTCCGGGACTAGCGGGAGGAGGACAGATACGCAGTATTTT
-	TRBV14	-	TRBJ1-1	CASVPLERITEAFF	TGTGCCAGCGTCCCCTTGGAGCGGATCACTGAAGCTTTCTTT
few	TRBV7-6	-	TRBJ2-3	CASSPWDSSTDTQYF	TGTGCCAGCAGCCCGTGGGACTCTAGCACAGATACGCAGTATTTT
many	TRBV10-1	TRBD2	TRBJ2-3	CASSESGLAYTDTQYF	TGCGCCAGCAGTGAGTCCGGACTAGCCTACACAGATACGCAGTATTTT
few	TRBV4-2	TRBD1	TRBJ2-7	CASSQHRDRGPSYEQYF	TGTGCCAGCAGCCAGCACCGGGACAGGGGGCCCTCCTACGAGCAGTACTTC
many	TRBV6-5	-	TRBJ2-3	CASSYSGPFTDTQYF	TGTGCCAGCAGTTACTCCGGACCATTCACAGATACGCAGTATTTT
-	TRBV6-5	-	TRBJ1-2	CASSLWGDYGYTF	TGTGCCAGCTCCCTATGGGGGGACTATGGCTACACCTTC
many	TRBV27	-	TRBJ1-5	CASSQGSNQPQHF	TGTGCCAGCAGCCAGGGTAGCAATCAGCCCCAGCATTTT
-	TRBV6-1	-	TRBJ2-3	CASSDYADTQYF	TGTGCCAGCAGTGATTACGCAGATACGCAGTATTTT
many	TRBV12-3/TRBV12-4	-	TRBJ1-1	CASSFGTEAFF	TGTGCCAGCAGCTTCGGAACTGAAGCTTTCTTT
few	TRBV9	TRBD2	TRBJ2-1	CASSFVTSGGYNEQFF	TGTGCCAGCAGCTTCGTGACTAGCGGGGGTTACAATGAGCAGTTCTTC
many	TRBV11-2	-	TRBJ2-1	CASSLIVGSYNEQFF	TGTGCCAGCAGCTTAATCGTGGGTTCCTACAATGAGCAGTTCTTC
-	TRBV7-2	-	TRBJ1-2	CASSLGQDYYGYTF	TGTGCCAGCAGCTTAGGACAGGACTACTATGGCTACACCTTC
-	TRBV20-1	-	TRBJ1-2	CSASEQEGYTF	TGCAGTGCTAGTGAGCAGGAAGGCTACACCTTC
once	TRBV9	TRBD1	TRBJ1-1	CASSVEGDSEAFF	TGTGCCAGCAGCGTAGAGGGGGACAGTGAAGCTTTCTTT
-	TRBV7-9	TRBD1	TRBJ1-1	CASSTGQGMNTEAFF	TGTGCCAGCAGCACGGGACAGGGGATGAACACTGAAGCTTTCTTT
many	TRBV27	TRBD1	TRBJ1-2	CASSFVRDSRAYGYTF	TGTGCCAGCAGTTTTGTTCGGGACAGTCGGGCCTATGGCTACACCTTC
-	TRBV5-1	-	TRBJ2-2	CASSWDLGELFF	TGCGCCAGCAGCTGGGACCTCGGGGAGCTGTTTTTT
-	TRBV18	-	TRBJ1-2	CASSLLLGEGYTF	TGTGCCAGCTCACTCCTTTTGGGCGAGGGCTACACCTTC
few	TRBV30	-	TRBJ2-3	CAWSISGPHNTQYF	TGTGCCTGGAGTATCAGCGGCCCCCATAATACGCAGTATTTT
many	TRBV12-3/TRBV12-4	-	TRBJ1-5	CASSFSVVPQHF	TGTGCCAGCAGTTTTTCTGTGGTGCCTCAGCATTTT
few	TRBV12-3/TRBV12-4	-	TRBJ1-1	CASSLRGGLGTEAFF	TGTGCCAGCAGTCTGAGGGGGGGGCTGGGGACTGAAGCTTTCTTT
-	TRBV10-3	-	TRBJ1-2	CAIGDLNARGSGYTF	TGTGCCATCGGGGACCTGAACGCTAGGGGGAGCGGCTACACCTTC
-	TRBV20-1	TRBD1	TRBJ1-1	CSARGQGEIIRTEAFF	TGCAGTGCTAGAGGACAGGGGGAGATAATACGGACTGAAGCTTTCTTT
few	TRBV28	-	TRBJ1-6	CASRSTGRPYNSPLHF	TGTGCCAGCAGATCTACAGGGCGCCCCTATAATTCACCCCTCCACTTT
-	TRBV10-3	-	TRBJ1-2	CAISESGGEDSTF	TGTGCCATCAGTGAGTCCGGAGGGGAAGACTCTACCTTC
-	TRBV19	-	TRBJ1-5	CASNEEVRNQPQHF	TGTGCCAGTAATGAGGAGGTTAGGAATCAGCCCCAGCATTTT
few	TRBV12-3/TRBV12-4	-	TRBJ2-7	CASSLSGYEQYF	TGTGCCAGCAGTCTTTCAGGGTACGAGCAGTACTTC
few	TRBV9	TRBD1	TRBJ2-7	CASSTSLTGVEQYF	TGTGCCAGCAGCACTTCACTTACAGGGGTCGAGCAGTACTTC
-	TRBV24-1	TRBD1	TRBJ2-5	CATSDTMTGVIQETQYF	TGTGCCACCAGTGATACTATGACAGGGGTGATTCAAGAGACCCAGTACTTC
many	TRBV29-1	TRBD1	TRBJ2-6	CSVATGGYSGANVLTF	TGCAGCGTTGCGACAGGGGGGTACTCTGGGGCCAACGTCCTGACTTTC
-	TRBV9	-	TRBJ2-5	CASSVAVGQETQYF	TGTGCCAGCAGCGTAGCGGTGGGCCAAGAGACCCAGTACTTC
few	TRBV2	TRBD1	TRBJ2-6	CASIGQAYFSGANVLTF	TGTGCCAGCATCGGACAGGCCTACTTCTCTGGGGCCAACGTCCTGACTTTC
-	TRBV12-5	TRBD1	TRBJ2-6	CASGQGAGANVLTF	TGTGCTAGTGGGCAGGGGGCTGGGGCCAACGTCCTGACTTTC
-	TRBV11-2	TRBD2	TRBJ2-1	CASSPLVGSGSVGSSYNEQFF	TGTGCCAGCAGCCCCCTCGTTGGTAGCGGGAGTGTTGGGAGCTCCTACAATGAGCAGTTCTTC
-	TRBV9	-	TRBJ2-5	CASSVAAGMETQYF	TGTGCCAGCAGCGTAGCTGCAGGGATGGAGACCCAGTACTTC
-	TRBV7-9	TRBD2	TRBJ2-5	CASSQWTSQETQYF	TGTGCCAGCAGCCAATGGACTAGCCAAGAGACCCAGTACTTC
-	TRBV12-3/TRBV12-4	-	TRBJ1-2	CASSSARGYTF	TGTGCCAGCAGTTCTGCGAGGGGCTACACCTTC
few	TRBV20-1	-	TRBJ2-1	CSVTNRQGGNEQFF	TGCAGTGTTACAAATAGACAGGGAGGGAATGAGCAGTTCTTC
few	TRBV7-2	-	TRBJ2-3	CASSLLRGTQYF	TGTGCCAGCAGCTTATTGAGGGGGACGCAGTATTTT
-	TRBV9	-	TRBJ2-1	CASSVGYDEQFF	TGTGCCAGCAGCGTAGGTTACGATGAGCAGTTCTTC